The T cell receptor beta chain under discussion was sequenced for a study of monozygotic twins with inflammatory bowel disease. CDR3 size: 17 residues. Germline CDR1 SGHVS, CDR2 FQNEAQ. TCRdb re-called the 5' RACE reads, yielding one record per CDR3 amino acid sequence without DNA. This sample's clone table lists over 110,000 distinct CDR3 sequences. The chain combines TRBV7-8 with TRBJ2-2; TCRdb lists TRBD1, though no DNA is available to test this call. The sequencing input was blood. This TCR was recovered from a human donor with ulcerative colitis or Crohn's disease, or a healthy co-twin of an affected twin (not recorded which). The chain's CDR3 is CASTPMSGGAGTGELFF. The full variable domain, rest sourced from reference TRBV7-8 and TRBJ2-2, is GAGVSQSPRYKVAKRGQDVALRCDPISGHVSLFWYQQALGQGPEFLTYFQNEAQLDKSGLPSDRFFAERPEGSVSTLKIQRTQQEDSAVYLCASTPMSGGAGTGELFFGEGSRLTVL.